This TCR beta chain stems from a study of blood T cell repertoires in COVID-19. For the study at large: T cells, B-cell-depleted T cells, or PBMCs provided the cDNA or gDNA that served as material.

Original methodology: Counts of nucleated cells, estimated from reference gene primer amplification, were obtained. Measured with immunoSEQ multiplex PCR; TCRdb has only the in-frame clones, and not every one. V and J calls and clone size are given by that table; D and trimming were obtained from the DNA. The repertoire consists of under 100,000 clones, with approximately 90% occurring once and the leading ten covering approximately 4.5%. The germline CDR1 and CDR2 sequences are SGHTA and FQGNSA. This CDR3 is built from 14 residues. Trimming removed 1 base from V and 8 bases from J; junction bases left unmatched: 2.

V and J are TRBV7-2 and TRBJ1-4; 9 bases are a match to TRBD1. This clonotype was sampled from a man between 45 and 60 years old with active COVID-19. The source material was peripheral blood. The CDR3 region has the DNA TGTGCCAGCAGCTTAGGGACAGGGGTCGAAAAACTGTTTTTT. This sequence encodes CASSLGTGVEKLFF.